A single sample is the source of the 17 T cell receptor beta chains below, sequenced in a study of identical twins. TCRdb processed the 5' RACE reads anew with MiXCR; each CDR3 protein has one entry. This table has roughly 490,000 distinct CDR3 sequences, roughly an eighth appearing once. This sample also appeared in a second study, on yellow fever vaccine responses in identical twins.

Sequencing was done on a sample of CD4+ T cells sorted from blood. The receptors stem from a woman under 30 in good health.

The table lists this clonotype with a few counts. The chain has TRBV6-1 and TRBJ1-4; D might be TRBD1 (6 bases). V was pared by 6 bases and J by 1 base, with 15 bases between. Germline CDR1 reads MNHNS; CDR2 reads SASEGT. This CDR3 comprises 16 residues. CDR3 region: CASSRGTTGTNEKLFF. The CDR3 DNA is TGTGCCAGCAGCAGAGGGACAACAGGAACTAATGAAAAACTGTTTTTT.

The table lists this clonotype with many counts. The gene calls are TRBV4-2 and TRBJ2-5; 14 bases are shared with TRBD2. CDR1 and CDR2 (germline): LGHNA, YNFKEQ. Trimming removed 2 bases from V and 2 bases from J; junction bases left unmatched: 4. There are 17 residues in the CDR3. The CDR3 sequence: CASSQTGTSGGQETQYF. The CDR3 region has the DNA TGTGCCAGCAGCCAAACGGGGACTAGCGGGGGACAAGAGACCCAGTACTTC.

This clonotype was seen a few times. The chain is built from TRBV4-3 and TRBJ2-5, with unresolved D. V gave up 1 base and J gave up 2 bases, with 11 bases separating them. The CDR3 sequence is 15 residues long. Per germline, CDR1 LGHNA and CDR2 YSLEER. The CDR3 region has the DNA TGCGCCAGCAGCCAAGTAGGATGGGCACAAGAGACCCAGTACTTC. It yields the protein CASSQVGWAQETQYF.

In its sample, this clonotype was seen a few times. The CDR3 is CASSLVASRGNPMNTEAFF. CDR3 coding DNA: TGCGCCAGCAGCTTGGTTGCGAGCAGGGGCAACCCAATGAACACTGAAGCTTTCTTT. The rearrangement joins TRBV5-1 to TRBJ1-1, with D perhaps TRBD1 (6 bases). The V end lost 0 bases, the J end lost 0 bases, and 21 bases lay between the germline ends. CDR3 length equals 19 residues. Germline-derived CDR1 and CDR2 are SGHRS and YFSETQ.

This clonotype has a count of ten or more. V and J are TRBV6-2 or TRBV6-3 and TRBJ2-1; TRBD2 matches 9 bases. After removal of 7 bases from V and 5 bases from J, the junction contained 6 bases not matched to a gene. Germline CDR1 MNHEY, CDR2 SVGEGT. The CDR3 contains 14 residues. The CDR3 bases are TGTGCCAGCAAGGCGGGGGGGCCCAACAATGAGCAGTTCTTC. Translation: CASKAGGPNNEQFF.

This clonotype was picked up a small number of times. This chain joins TRBV28 and TRBJ2-3; no clear D gene. V lost 5 bases and J lost 0, with 18 bases in between. Germline CDR1 and CDR2: MDHEN and SYDVKM. CDR3 length: 17 residues. The CDR3: CASSPPGLRPSTDTQYF. In DNA form, the CDR3 reads TGTGCCAGCAGTCCTCCGGGCCTTCGACCTAGCACAGATACGCAGTATTTT.

Only a few counts were recorded for this clonotype. The chain couples TRBV4-3 to TRBJ2-1, with TRBD1 matching 8 bases. The CDR3 has 18 residues. Per germline, CDR1 LGHNA and CDR2 YSLEER. V dropped 3 bases and J dropped 8; count of bases not matched to a gene: 18. The DNA for the CDR3 is TGCGCCAGCAGCCACGCCTTAAAGGGGAGACAGGGGAACGATGAGCAGTTCTTC. It codes for CASSHALKGRQGNDEQFF.

There are many counts of this clonotype. This sequence joins TRBV5-1 and TRBJ2-3; 9 positions match TRBD2. Germline CDR1 and CDR2: SGHRS and YFSETQ. The CDR3 covers 15 residues. V shed 4 bases, J shed 1 base, and the junction held 4 bases outside the gene matches. CDR3 DNA sequence: TGCGCCAGCAGCCCTAGCGGGGTTGGCACAGATACGCAGTATTTT. Its protein product is CASSPSGVGTDTQYF.

This clonotype was counted between two and nine times. CDR3 coding DNA: TGTGCCAGCAGTTCAGAGTTCCGGGCCCAGCATTTT. Encoded protein: CASSSEFRAQHF. The chain links TRBV6-2 or TRBV6-3 to TRBJ1-5; D is unclear. V lost 4 bases and J 11 bases, leaving 12 bases between the germline ends. Germline CDR1 is MNHEY and CDR2 is SVGEGT. CDR3 length: 12 amino acids.

This clonotype was seen more than once but under ten times. The V call is TRBV7-9, the J call TRBJ2-2; 11 positions agree with TRBD1. This CDR3 is built from 16 residues. V shed 5 bases, J shed 4 bases, and the junction held 6 bases outside the gene matches. In germline, CDR1 is SEHNR, CDR2 FQNEAQ (reference sequence). CDR3 coding DNA: TGTGCCAGCAGCCGATGGACAGGGGGCGGCACCGGGGAGCTGTTTTTT. This sequence encodes CASSRWTGGGTGELFF.

This chain joins TRBV6-2 or TRBV6-3 and TRBJ2-5; D gene uncertain. The CDR3 spans 18 residues. V shed 0 bases and J shed 0 bases, with 17 bases lying between them. The V gene's germline CDR1 is MNHEY and CDR2 SVGEGT. CDR3 sequence reads: CASSYSTRPAEYQETQYF. Here the CDR3 DNA reads TGTGCCAGCAGTTACTCGACACGTCCGGCTGAGTACCAAGAGACCCAGTACTTC.

In its sample, this clonotype was seen a few times. The gene calls are TRBV7-2 and TRBJ2-5, with TRBD1 matching over 7 bases. With V trimmed by 3 bases and J by 2 bases, 6 bases remained unmatched. The germline gives CDR1 SGHTA, CDR2 FQGNSA. The CDR3 has 15 residues. The CDR3 region has the DNA TGTGCCAGCAGCTTGCAGGGACAGCTTCAAGAGACCCAGTACTTC. It encodes CASSLQGQLQETQYF.

This clonotype was detected a few times. The rearrangement joins TRBV6-5 to TRBJ2-5; TRBD2 matches at 12 bases. Trimming at V came to 2 bases and at J to 3 bases, leaving 10 bases not matched to a gene. CDR3 length: 18 amino acids. Germline CDR1 MNHEY, CDR2 SVGAGI. DNA of the CDR3: TGTGCCAGCAGTTACCATACACTAGCGGGAGGCTGGAAAGAGACCCAGTACTTC. It encodes CASSYHTLAGGWKETQYF.

This clonotype was counted between two and nine times. The V gene is TRBV6-1, the J gene TRBJ1-5; 9 bases align to TRBD1. The CDR3 loop spans 14 amino acids. CDR1 is MNHNS, CDR2 SASEGT, per germline. The ends lost 7 bases at V and 5 bases at J; junction bases unmatched: 6. CDR3 DNA sequence: TGTGCCAGCATGCGTAGGACAGGGGATCAGCCCCAGCATTTT. It encodes CASMRRTGDQPQHF.

This clonotype was counted at least ten times. The V call is TRBV5-1, the J call TRBJ1-2; 9 bases align to TRBD1. Germline values: CDR1 SGHRS, CDR2 YFSETQ. The CDR3 totals 14 residues. Losses at the gene ends were 3 bases for V and 6 bases for J; bases not matched to a gene: 6. Here the CDR3 reads CASSSRDRDNGYTF. The CDR3, as DNA: TGCGCCAGCAGCTCTCGGGACAGGGATAATGGCTACACCTTC.

This clonotype was recorded a few times. The V gene is TRBV20-1, the J gene TRBJ2-3; 12 bases line up with TRBD2. The ends lost 5 bases at V and 6 bases at J; junction bases unmatched: 6. The CDR3 totals 14 residues. Germline lookup yields CDR1 DFQATT and CDR2 SNEGSKA (reference sequence). DNA of the CDR3: TGCAGTGCTTCTAGCGGGGGGGCCCCGGATACGCAGTATTTT. Translating gives CSASSGGAPDTQYF.

The V gene is TRBV6-2 or TRBV6-3, the J gene TRBJ1-5, with no clear D. Germline values: CDR1 MNHEY, CDR2 SVGEGT. The V end lost 4 bases, the J end lost 6 bases, and 7 bases lay between the germline ends. The CDR3 runs 12 residues. The CDR3 sequence: CASSSPIQPQHF. The CDR3 coding sequence is TGTGCCAGCAGTTCACCTATTCAGCCCCAGCATTTT.